These 32 T cell receptor beta chains were all obtained from the same sample, sequenced in a study of beta chain features in type 1 diabetes. For these TCRs, the target antigens are not known. The study reverse transcribed the entire isolated RNA, so it sequenced expressed TCRB transcripts. Clones were read by immunoSEQ multiplex PCR, and TCRdb kept only the in-frame ones, dropping some. Here the sample spans 630,000 or so clones, around 15% being singletons. Findings of the study overall: Among all four CD4+ subsets, Type 1 diabetes patients had TCRB CDR3s that were moderately but significantly shorter.

The sample taken for sequencing was naive CD4+ T cells from blood. The receptor source for this set is a man aged 18 to 30 with type 1 diabetes.

This chain links TRBV19 with TRBJ1-2; 11 bases line up with TRBD1. CDR1 and CDR2 (germline): LNHDA, SQIVND (reference sequence). The CDR3 length is 16 residues. Germline trimming cut 4 bases from V and 2 bases from J; bases unmatched to any gene: 6. The chain's CDR3 is CASSTHRDRGNYGYTF. CDR3 in DNA: TGTGCCAGTAGTACCCACCGGGACAGGGGGAACTATGGCTACACCTTC.

This clone was observed a handful of times. The chain uses TRBV13 and TRBJ2-3; 7 bases fit TRBD1. CDR1 PRHDT and CDR2 FYEKMQ come from the germline V gene (reference sequence). V was clipped by 5 bases and J by 2 bases; unmatched bases: 7. The CDR3 is made up of 15 amino acids. CDR3 nucleotides: TGTGCCAGCAGCCTCCGACAGGGCACCACAGATACGCAGTATTTT. Translation gives CASSLRQGTTDTQYF.

The chain recombines TRBV30 with TRBJ2-1; a weak D match, TRBD2 (7 bases). The CDR3 loop spans 17 amino acids. Trimming left V 5 bases short and J 0 bases short, with 20 bases between. CDR1 and CDR2 from the germline V gene are GTSNPN and SVGIG (reference sequence). CDR3 sequence (DNA): TGTGCCTGGCGGGGGGCAACTGGGACAAACTCCTACAATGAGCAGTTCTTC. Translated: CAWRGATGTNSYNEQFF.

This clone was picked up a small number of times. The chain joins TRBV30 to TRBJ2-6, with D perhaps TRBD1 or TRBD2 (5 bases each). Germline assignment: CDR1 GTSNPN and CDR2 SVGIG (reference sequence). CDR3 size: 17 residues. V was cut by 5 bases and J by 2 bases, with 19 bases left in between. The CDR3 loop reads CAWWGSNRVAGANVLTF. The CDR3 bases are TGTGCCTGGTGGGGGAGCAATAGGGTGGCTGGGGCCAACGTCCTGACTTTC.

The table lists this clone with a few counts. This chain joins TRBV25-1 and TRBJ2-4; D perhaps matches TRBD2 (6 bases). V was shortened by 2 bases and J by 10 bases, with 15 bases between the two germline ends. Per germline, CDR1 MGHDK and CDR2 SYGVNS. This CDR3 region has 14 residues. The chain's CDR3 is CASSEGTVSRIQYF. In DNA, the CDR3 is TGTGCCAGCAGTGAAGGGACTGTATCGAGAATTCAGTACTTC.

This clone was seen a handful of times. J is TRBJ2-7 and V is TRBV30; weak D call: TRBD2 (6 bases). The CDR3 is 13 residues long. Germline V gene data show CDR1 as GTSNPN and CDR2 as SVGIG (reference sequence). Trimming removed 0 bases from V and 3 bases from J, with 9 bases in between. The CDR3 DNA reads TGTGCCTGGAGTGTATTGGGACTCTACGAGCAGTACTTC. Protein sequence: CAWSVLGLYEQYF.

The chain uses TRBV9 and TRBJ2-3, with TRBD2 as a possible D gene (5 bases). The CDR3 is 13 amino acids. Per the germline V gene, CDR1 is SGDLS and CDR2 is YYNGEE. Deletions cut 7 bases from V and 2 bases from J, with 11 bases between. CDR3 sequence reads: CASCGQNTDTQYF. CDR3 DNA: TGTGCCAGCTGCGGGCAAAACACAGATACGCAGTATTTT.

The chain carries TRBV4-2 and TRBJ2-1; 8 bases align to TRBD2. Per germline, CDR1 LGHNA and CDR2 YNFKEQ. The CDR3 contains 13 residues. J gave up 5 bases and V 8 bases, and 5 bases lay outside the gene matches. Here the CDR3 DNA reads TGTGCCAGCGCTGGGACTAGTAACAATGAGCAGTTCTTC. Translated, it gives CASAGTSNNEQFF.

CDR3 sequence: CAWTSGTGGAGRYEQYF. CDR3 sequence (DNA): TGTGCCTGGACATCCGGGACAGGGGGCGCCGGACGCTACGAGCAGTACTTC. The chain is built from TRBV30 and TRBJ2-7; 12 bases are shared with TRBD1. The CDR3 contains 17 residues. V shed 4 bases and J 3 bases; nucleotides not matched to a gene: 13. CDR1 GTSNPN and CDR2 SVGIG come from the germline V gene (reference sequence).

This chain uses TRBV7-9 with TRBJ1-5; D unclear. The V gene's germline CDR1 is SEHNR and CDR2 FQNEAQ (reference sequence). The V gene lost 5 bases and the J gene lost 2 bases, with 7 bases spanning the gap. The CDR3 covers 13 residues. The CDR3 loop is CASSQWGNQPQHF. The CDR3 DNA is TGTGCCAGCAGCCAGTGGGGCAATCAGCCCCAGCATTTT.

The gene calls are TRBV14 and TRBJ2-7; the D gene is possibly TRBD1 (5 bases). The CDR3 has 12 amino acids. In germline, CDR1 is SGHDN, CDR2 FVKESK. V was clipped by 1 base and J by 13 bases, with 14 bases between them. The CDR3 sequence: CASSQVPTGIYF. The DNA for the CDR3 is TGTGCCAGCAGCCAAGTCCCAACAGGAATTTACTTC. The entire variable domain, with the rest obtained from reference TRBV14 and TRBJ2-7, is as follows: EAGVTQFPSHSVIEKGQTVTLRCDPISGHDNLYWYRRVMGKEIKFLLHFVKESKQDESGMPNNRFLAERTGGTYSTLKVQPAELEDSGVYFCASSQVPTGIYFGPGTRLTVT.

This clone was detected a few times. The chain recombines TRBV5-1 with TRBJ2-7; no firm D call. The germline V gene has CDR1 SGHRS and CDR2 YFSETQ. The CDR3 is 15 amino acids. V lost 3 bases to trimming and J lost 4 bases, with 17 bases between them. For the CDR3, the DNA is TGCGCCAGCAGCTCGACACCGTCAGGCCCTTACGAGCAGTACTTC. Translated: CASSSTPSGPYEQYF.

This clone occurred a few times. This chain connects TRBV29-1 to TRBJ2-1; perhaps TRBD1 as D (6 bases). From germline, CDR1 is SQVTM and CDR2 ANQGSEA. The CDR3 is 13 residues long. V shed 2 bases and J shed 9 bases, with 14 bases lying between them. CDR3 amino acids: CSVEPQGNTEQFF. For the CDR3, the DNA is TGCAGCGTTGAACCTCAGGGGAACACTGAGCAGTTCTTC.

This clone was counted between two and nine times. V and J are TRBV5-4 and TRBJ2-3; 9 nucleotides align to TRBD2. The CDR3 consists of 16 residues. Per the germline V gene, CDR1 is SGHNT and CDR2 is YYREEE (reference sequence). The V gene end was trimmed by 4 bases and the J gene end by 1 base; junction bases not matched to a gene: 7. Here the CDR3 DNA reads TGTGCCAGCAGCGCGGGGGGGCCGATGGGCACAGATACGCAGTATTTT. The encoded protein is CASSAGGPMGTDTQYF.

This clone was detected only a few times. This chain links TRBV5-1 with TRBJ2-2; TRBD1 agrees at 9 bases. This CDR3 region has 16 residues. V shed 4 bases and J 1 base; nucleotides not matched to a gene: 5. Germline CDR1 reads SGHRS; CDR2 reads YFSETQ. The CDR3 loop reads CASSPPGQGNTGELFF. CDR3 bases: TGCGCCAGCAGCCCGCCGGGACAGGGGAACACCGGGGAGCTGTTTTTT.

This clone showed up just a few times. This chain uses TRBV5-4 with TRBJ2-1; tentatively, D is TRBD1 (6 bases). Germline V gene lookup returns CDR1 SGHNT and CDR2 YYREEE (reference sequence). V lost 7 bases to trimming and J lost 6 bases, with 11 bases between them. The CDR3 has 12 residues. As DNA, the CDR3 is TGTGCCAGCCGACAGGTCCCCAATGAGCAGTTCTTC. Encoded protein: CASRQVPNEQFF.

This clone has just a few counts. V and J are TRBV29-1 and TRBJ2-5, with TRBD2 matching over 9 bases. Germline values: CDR1 SQVTM, CDR2 ANQGSEA. V shed 0 bases and J 8 bases; nucleotides not matched to a gene: 13. The CDR3 has 16 residues. The CDR3 region has the DNA TGCAGCGTTGAAGATCGGAGCGGGAGGCCCGCGGTAACCCAGTACTTC. Its translation is CSVEDRSGRPAVTQYF.

This clone was seen only a few times. The J gene is TRBJ2-1, the V gene TRBV29-1, with TRBD2 matching over 11 bases. V lost 4 bases, J lost 4 bases, and 3 bases stayed unmatched. CDR1 and CDR2 from the germline V gene are SQVTM and ANQGSEA. This CDR3 has 14 residues. CDR3 nucleotides: TGCAGCGTTGGGAGACTAGCGGGGTACAATGAGCAGTTCTTC. As protein: CSVGRLAGYNEQFF.

This clone appeared a few times. The chain employs TRBV29-1 and TRBJ1-4; D ambiguous. Germline V gene data show CDR1 as SQVTM and CDR2 as ANQGSEA. The ends were cut back, 5 bases at V and 7 bases at J, with 8 bases in the middle. The CDR3 totals 11 residues. CDR3 sequence reads: CSVIDGEKLFF. DNA of the CDR3: TGCAGCGTTATCGACGGTGAAAAACTGTTTTTT. Combining the CDR3 with reference TRBV29-1 and TRBJ1-4 gives the whole variable domain SAVISQKPSRDICQRGTSLTIQCQVDSQVTMMFWYRQQPGQSLTLIATANQGSEATYESGFVIDKFPISRPNLTFSTLTVSNMSPEDSSIYLCSVIDGEKLFFGSGTQLSVL.

This clone was seen only a few times. This sequence joins TRBV15 and TRBJ1-1; tentatively, D is TRBD1 (5 bases). Germline CDR1 is LNHNV and CDR2 is YYDKDF (reference sequence). V lost 5 bases, J lost 2 bases, and 12 bases lay in between. CDR3 length: 14 residues. The CDR3 DNA follows: TGTGCCACCAGCCCCCGGGACGGAAACACTGAAGCTTTCTTT. Encoded protein: CATSPRDGNTEAFF.

This chain connects TRBV29-1 to TRBJ2-5; D tentatively fits TRBD1 or TRBD2 (5 bases each). The CDR3 consists of 12 residues. V shed 6 bases and J shed 4 bases, with 12 bases lying between them. Germline V lookup: CDR1 SQVTM, CDR2 ANQGSEA. For the CDR3, the DNA is TGCAGCGTCGGGACCCTGGGAGAGACCCAGTACTTC. As protein: CSVGTLGETQYF.

The gene calls are TRBV5-1 and TRBJ2-3; D remains ambiguous. Trimming stripped 7 bases from V and 2 bases from J, with 11 bases between. Germline values: CDR1 SGHRS, CDR2 YFSETQ. This CDR3 region has 13 residues. CDR3 nucleotides: TGCGCCAGCTACAGAGACCACACAGATACGCAGTATTTT. It is translated as CASYRDHTDTQYF.

This clone was seen only a few times. The chain carries TRBV2 and TRBJ2-1, with 10 bases lining up with TRBD1. From germline, CDR1 is SNHLY and CDR2 FYNNEI. With V trimmed by 6 bases and J by 3 bases, 8 bases remained unmatched. This CDR3 is 16 amino acids long. CDR3 bases: TGTGCCAGCAGCCCGAGGGGACAGGGGCACTACAATGAGCAGTTCTTC. This encodes CASSPRGQGHYNEQFF. The whole variable domain, remainder taken from reference TRBV2 and TRBJ2-1, is EPEVTQTPSHQVTQMGQEVILRCVPISNHLYFYWYRQILGQKVEFLVSFYNNEISEKSEIFDDQFSVERPDGSNFTLKIRSTKLEDSAMYFCASSPRGQGHYNEQFFGPGTRLTVL.

This clone was observed a few times. This chain joins TRBV19 and TRBJ2-3, with 8 positions matching TRBD1. The CDR3 has 13 residues. The J segment lost 4 bases and the V segment lost 6 bases, leaving 3 bases of the junction unmatched. CDR1 and CDR2 (germline): LNHDA, SQIVND (reference sequence). The CDR3 DNA reads TGTGCCAGTAGCGGACAGGGAGCAGATACGCAGTATTTT. It is translated as CASSGQGADTQYF.

V usage is TRBV4-1 and J usage is TRBJ2-3; no definite D call. The CDR3 sequence is 14 residues long. Trimming left V 4 bases short and J 1 base short, with 9 bases between. Germline CDR1 reads MGHRA; CDR2 reads YSYEKL. CDR3 protein: CASSRPDGTDTQYF. The DNA for the CDR3 is TGCGCCAGCAGCCGCCCCGATGGCACAGATACGCAGTATTTT.

The chain is built from TRBV29-1 and TRBJ2-3; 10 bases match TRBD2. This CDR3 contains 16 residues. V shed 4 bases and J 1 base; nucleotides not matched to a gene: 8. Germline CDR1 and CDR2: SQVTM and ANQGSEA. CDR3 protein: CSVVGSAGGCTDTQYF. The CDR3 bases are TGCAGCGTTGTTGGATCAGCGGGAGGGTGCACAGATACGCAGTATTTT.

This chain uses TRBV5-1 with TRBJ2-1; weak D call: TRBD2 (5 bases). The CDR3 runs to 17 residues. V was shortened by 0 bases and J by 9 bases, with 22 bases between the two germline ends. Germline CDR1 SGHRS, CDR2 YFSETQ. The CDR3: CASSLALASSARGEQFF. CDR3 sequence (DNA): TGCGCCAGCAGCTTGGCCTTAGCGTCCTCAGCCCGGGGTGAGCAGTTCTTC.

This rearrangement joins TRBV28 to TRBJ1-2; 7 bases align to TRBD1. The germline V gene encodes CDR1 MDHEN and CDR2 SYDVKM. Losses at the gene ends were 5 bases for V and 3 bases for J; bases not matched to a gene: 9. This CDR3 is built from 15 residues. The CDR3 region has the DNA TGTGCCAGCAGTCCTGGGACAGCGGAATACTATGGCTACACCTTC. Translating it yields CASSPGTAEYYGYTF.

Points on this clone: The sample has other DNA sequences that encode this CDR3 too. The chain combines TRBV5-1 with TRBJ2-3, with D hard to call. The V end lost 2 bases, the J end lost 3 bases, and 1 base lay between the germline ends. The CDR3 is 11 residues long. In germline, CDR1 is SGHRS, CDR2 YFSETQ. The CDR3 spells CASSFTDTQYF. CDR3 coding DNA: TGCGCCAGCAGCTTTACAGATACGCAGTATTTT.

This clone was seen a few times. V and J are TRBV7-2 and TRBJ1-2; 8 nucleotides agree with TRBD1. The germline CDR1 and CDR2 sequences are SGHTA and FQGNSA. The CDR3 sequence is 16 residues long. V dropped 3 bases and J dropped 6; count of bases not matched to a gene: 12. In DNA form, the CDR3 reads TGTGCCAGCAGCTTCGCCGGTCAGGGGGCAGGAGATGGCTACACCTTC. Its protein is CASSFAGQGAGDGYTF.

This clone was detected only a few times. CDR3 residues: CAPLGTGGGQETQYF. As DNA, the CDR3 is TGCGCCCCCCTGGGAACGGGGGGGGGTCAAGAGACCCAGTACTTC. This sequence joins TRBV4-3 and TRBJ2-5; TRBD2 matches 8 bases. The germline CDR1 and CDR2 sequences are LGHNA and YSLEER. The trim removed 11 bases at V and 2 bases at J, leaving 13 bases unmatched. The CDR3 extends over 15 amino acids.

The chain links TRBV5-4 to TRBJ1-1, with D hard to call. The CDR3 is 14 amino acids. Trimming removed 0 bases at V and 10 bases at J, with 16 bases between. Looked up from germline, CDR1 is SGHNT and CDR2 is YYREEE (reference sequence). The CDR3: CASSLVQSRGGAFF. The CDR3 bases are TGTGCCAGCAGCTTGGTCCAATCGCGGGGAGGAGCTTTCTTT.